These 23 T cell receptor beta chains came from one sample sequenced in a study of T cell changes during pregnancy in multiple sclerosis. Produced via immunoSEQ multiplex PCR; TCRdb's table is partial and in-frame only. Of about 30,000 clones listed, 85% to 90% are singletons. Sequenced here: CD4+ T cells from peripheral blood mononuclear cells, sampled in the third trimester of pregnancy. The receptors originated from a female donor in good health, enrolled as a control in a pregnancy study.

CDR3 DNA sequence: TGTGCCAGCAGAACCGGGAGCGGGACGAACACCGGGGAGCTGTTTTTT. Amino acids: CASRTGSGTNTGELFF. The J gene is TRBJ2-2, the V gene TRBV6-6; 7 positions match TRBD2. This CDR3 is 16 amino acids long. V lost 6 bases, J lost 0 bases, and 7 bases stayed unmatched. Per the germline V gene, CDR1 is MNHNY and CDR2 is SVGAGI (reference sequence).

This chain joins TRBV6-6 and TRBJ2-7, with D perhaps TRBD2 (6 bases). V was shortened by 5 bases and J by 1 base, with 15 bases between the two germline ends. Germline V gives CDR1 MNHNY, CDR2 SVGAGI (reference sequence). CDR3 length: 15 residues. The CDR3 DNA reads as TGTGCCAGCAGTAACCCGGGAGTTGGTTCCTACGAGCAGTACTTC. Its translation is CASSNPGVGSYEQYF.

This chain connects TRBV5-4 to TRBJ2-7; D ambiguous. V was pared by 4 bases and J by 2 bases, with 13 bases between. CDR3 length: 14 amino acids. CDR1 SGHNT and CDR2 YYREEE come from the germline V gene (reference sequence). CDR3 region: CASSPTGFAYEQYF. In DNA form, the CDR3 reads TGTGCCAGCAGCCCCACCGGGTTCGCCTACGAGCAGTACTTC.

The chain links TRBV25-1 to TRBJ1-2; maybe TRBD1 (6 bases). Germline V gene lookup returns CDR1 MGHDK and CDR2 SYGVNS. The CDR3 has 14 amino acids. V was pared by 1 base and J by 5 bases, with 11 bases between. Written as DNA, the CDR3 is TGTGCCAGCAGTGAATTAGTACAGGGATATGGCTACACCTTC. Translating gives CASSELVQGYGYTF.

The chain uses TRBV18 and TRBJ1-1; perhaps TRBD1 as D (5 bases). The germline V gene encodes CDR1 KGHSH and CDR2 LQKENI. The V gene lost 3 bases and the J gene lost 1 base, with 9 bases spanning the gap. This CDR3 has 14 amino acids. The DNA of the CDR3 is TGTGCCAGCTCACCTGGACAAACGAACACTGAAGCTTTCTTT. Amino acids: CASSPGQTNTEAFF.

V is TRBV15 and J is TRBJ1-6; 10 bases align to TRBD1. This CDR3 contains 15 residues. Germline V lookup: CDR1 LNHNV, CDR2 YYDKDF (reference sequence). J was trimmed by 7 bases and V by 4 bases; bases with no gene match: 4. Written as DNA, the CDR3 is TGTGCCACCAGCACCGGACAGGGGGAAAATTCACCCCTCCACTTT. It encodes CATSTGQGENSPLHF.

The V and J genes are TRBV4-3 and TRBJ2-1; tentatively, D is TRBD2 (5 bases). The CDR3 is 16 amino acids. Trimming pared 0 bases from V and 10 bases from J, leaving 19 bases between. Germline loops: CDR1 LGHNA, CDR2 YSLEER. The CDR3: CASSQDEWTPAGEQFF. CDR3 in DNA: TGCGCCAGCAGCCAAGATGAATGGACCCCCGCGGGCGAGCAGTTCTTC.

The V call is TRBV6-1, the J call TRBJ1-2; tentatively, D is TRBD1 (5 bases). The CDR3 contains 14 residues. Trimming removed 2 bases at V and 3 bases at J, with 10 bases between. Germline V lookup: CDR1 MNHNS, CDR2 SASEGT. The CDR3 nucleotides are TGTGCCAGCAGTGAAAAGGGGTCCTACTATGGCTACACCTTC. This codes for CASSEKGSYYGYTF.

The CDR3 spells CATGRDSYEQYF. The CDR3 DNA is TGTGCCACGGGGCGGGATTCCTACGAGCAGTACTTC. The chain carries TRBV6-6 and TRBJ2-7, with D maybe TRBD2 (6 bases). With 10 bases removed from V and 1 base from J, the gap between germline ends came to 11 bases. CDR3 size: 12 residues. The germline gives CDR1 MNHNY, CDR2 SVGAGI (reference sequence).

This chain links TRBV9 with TRBJ2-3; 11 bases agree with TRBD2. The V and J ends lost 4 bases and 0 bases, in that order; junction bases with no gene match: 4. The CDR3 covers 16 residues. Per germline, CDR1 SGDLS and CDR2 YYNGEE. The CDR3 sequence: CASSPRLAGSTDTQYF. The CDR3 DNA sequence: TGTGCCAGCAGCCCCCGACTAGCGGGGAGCACAGATACGCAGTATTTT.

The V call is TRBV7-2, the J call TRBJ1-3; tentatively, D is TRBD1 (6 bases). V was trimmed by 5 bases and J by 0 bases, leaving 14 bases between them. The CDR3 is made up of 16 amino acids. CDR1 and CDR2 from the germline V gene are SGHTA and FQGNSA. The CDR3 protein is CASSPTGSYSGNTIYF. The CDR3 DNA follows: TGTGCCAGCAGCCCGACAGGATCATACTCTGGAAACACCATATATTTT.

The chain's CDR3 is CAISETETDTQYF. The CDR3, as DNA: TGTGCCATCAGTGAGACAGAAACAGATACGCAGTATTTT. The rearrangement uses TRBV10-3 and TRBJ2-3; D uncertain. Looked up from germline, CDR1 is ENHRY and CDR2 is SYGVKD. The CDR3 is 13 residues long. With 2 bases removed from V and 3 bases from J, the gap between germline ends came to 6 bases.

V usage is TRBV5-1 and J usage is TRBJ1-3; 7 bases agree with TRBD1. The CDR3 covers 15 residues. Germline lookup yields CDR1 SGHRS and CDR2 YFSETQ. V lost 0 bases and J lost 0; bases outside the gene matches: 0. CDR3 sequence reads: CASSLDRGSGNTIYF. CDR3 DNA: TGCGCCAGCAGCTTGGACAGGGGCTCTGGAAACACCATATATTTT.

The chain is built from TRBV30 and TRBJ1-4; D is uncertain. The V gene lost 2 bases and the J gene lost 5 bases, with 9 bases spanning the gap. Per germline, CDR1 GTSNPN and CDR2 SVGIG (reference sequence). The CDR3 is 13 amino acids. The CDR3 protein is CAWSSSGNEKLFF. CDR3 in DNA: TGTGCCTGGAGTAGTAGCGGGAATGAAAAACTGTTTTTT.

The chain couples TRBV7-8 to TRBJ1-2, with D hard to call. The germline V and J ends were trimmed by 1 base and 4 bases, with 22 bases remaining between them. Germline V gives CDR1 SGHVS, CDR2 FQNEAQ. The CDR3 loop spans 18 amino acids. CDR3: CASSLDPSRIVSGYGYTF. CDR3 in DNA: TGTGCCAGCAGCTTAGACCCTTCTAGGATCGTGTCGGGCTATGGCTACACCTTC.

The gene calls are TRBV5-1 and TRBJ2-5; no clear D gene. V lost 2 bases to trimming and J lost 9 bases, with 11 bases between them. Germline CDR1 is SGHRS and CDR2 is YFSETQ. This CDR3 is 12 amino acids long. Written as DNA, the CDR3 is TGCGCCAGCAGCTTTGACTCTCCACCCCAGTACTTC. Amino acids: CASSFDSPPQYF. The full variable domain, completed using reference TRBV5-1 and TRBJ2-5, is KAGVTQTPRYLIKTRGQQVTLSCSPISGHRSVSWYQQTPGQGLQFLFEYFSETQRNKGNFPGRFSGRQFSNSRSEMNVSTLELGDSALYLCASSFDSPPQYFGPGTRLLVL.

The chain uses TRBV19 and TRBJ1-4, with TRBD1 matching over 10 bases. Losses at the gene ends were 5 bases for V and 11 bases for J; bases not matched to a gene: 11. This CDR3 has 15 amino acids. CDR1 LNHDA and CDR2 SQIVND come from the germline V gene (reference sequence). The CDR3 DNA is TGTGCCAGTAGTCCGAGGAGACAGGGGGCACAGAAACTGTTTTTT. This translates into CASSPRRQGAQKLFF.

The chain links TRBV21-1 to TRBJ2-1; no check of the table's D call, TRBD1, against the DNA was made. TRBV21-1 is shown as a pseudogene. The CDR3 is 13 residues long. CDR3: CASIRQGYNEQFF. DNA for the CDR3: TGTGCCAGCATTCGACAGGGGTACAATGAGCAGTTCTTC.

V and J are TRBV12-5 and TRBJ1-3, with D unclear. The CDR3 length is 15 residues. In germline, CDR1 is LGHNT, CDR2 FRNRAP. Trimming pared 7 bases from V and 0 bases from J, leaving 13 bases between. The CDR3, as DNA: TGTGCTAGTGCCGGGAGGCCGAACTCTGGAAACACCATATATTTT. Translated: CASAGRPNSGNTIYF. The full variable domain, its missing parts supplied by reference TRBV12-5 and TRBJ1-3, is DARVTQTPRHKVTEMGQEVTMRCQPILGHNTVFWYRQTMMQGLELLAYFRNRAPLDDSGMPKDRFSAEMPDATLATLKIQPSEPRDSAVYFCASAGRPNSGNTIYFGEGSWLTVV.

The chain recombines TRBV19 with TRBJ1-3, with unresolved D. The CDR3 contains 16 residues. V shed 4 bases and J shed 0 bases, with 13 bases lying between them. Germline V gene sequence: CDR1 LNHDA, CDR2 SQIVND (reference sequence). The CDR3 DNA reads TGTGCCAGTAGTACGGCACTCCCGGGCTCTGGAAACACCATATATTTT. Residues: CASSTALPGSGNTIYF.

Details on this clone: The germline gene is not matched at one end of the junction; a read error may be the cause. V is TRBV10-3 and J is TRBJ2-7; 7 bases agree with TRBD1. Germline V gene sequence: CDR1 ENHRY, CDR2 SYGVKD. The CDR3 has 13 residues. Here the CDR3 reads CATSGTENSEQYF. CDR3 nucleotide sequence: TGTGCCACCAGTGGGACAGAGAACAGCGAGCAGTACTTC.

The chain joins TRBV6-5 to TRBJ2-7; TRBD1 agrees at 10 bases. The CDR3 is 15 residues long. Germline trimming cut 0 bases from V and 4 bases from J; bases unmatched to any gene: 3. CDR1 and CDR2 (germline): MNHEY, SVGAGI. CDR3 bases: TGTGCCAGCAGTTACTCTCGGGGACAGGGGTACGAGCAGTACTTC. This codes for CASSYSRGQGYEQYF.

The chain links TRBV4-3 to TRBJ1-6; TRBD1 aligns across 7 bases. V gave up 2 bases and J gave up 10 bases; unmatched junction bases: 5. The germline V gene encodes CDR1 LGHNA and CDR2 YSLEER. This CDR3 is built from 14 residues. CDR3 in amino acids: CASSQYRGSSPLHF. The DNA of the CDR3 is TGCGCCAGCAGCCAATACAGGGGTAGCTCACCCCTCCACTTT.